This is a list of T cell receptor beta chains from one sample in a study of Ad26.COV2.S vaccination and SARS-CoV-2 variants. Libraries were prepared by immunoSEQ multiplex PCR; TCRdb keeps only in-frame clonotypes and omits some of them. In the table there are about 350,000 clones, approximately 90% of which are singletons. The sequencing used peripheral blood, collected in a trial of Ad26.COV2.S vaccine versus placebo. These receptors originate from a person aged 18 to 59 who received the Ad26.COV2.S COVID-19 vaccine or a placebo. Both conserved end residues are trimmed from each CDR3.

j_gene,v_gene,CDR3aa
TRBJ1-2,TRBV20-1,SASFSGGYT
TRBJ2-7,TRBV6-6,ASSHGRFGHEQY
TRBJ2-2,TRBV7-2,ASSLSGVRGELF
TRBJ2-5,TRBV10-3,AIRKTEKETQY
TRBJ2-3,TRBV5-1,ASHSGTNTDTQY
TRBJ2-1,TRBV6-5,ASSTWTSGNNEQF
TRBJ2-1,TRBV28,ASSTHLAGGINEQF
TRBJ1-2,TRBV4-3,ASSQDADRNSYT
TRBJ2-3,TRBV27,ASRRDRGTDTQY
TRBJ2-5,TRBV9,ASSVEAVAYETQY
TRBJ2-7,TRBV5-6,ASSFLSYEQY
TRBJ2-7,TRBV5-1,ASSLSTGASYEQY
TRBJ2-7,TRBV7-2,ASSLDTSGSYEQY
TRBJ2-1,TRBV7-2,ASSLNAGAGSEQF
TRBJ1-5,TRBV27,ASSYRVGGNQPQH
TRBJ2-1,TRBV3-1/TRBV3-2,ASSQGLAVHEQF
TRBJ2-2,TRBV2,ASSQDRADTGELF
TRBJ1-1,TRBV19,ASRKGGYEAF
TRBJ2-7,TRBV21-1,ASSTTGDRGSEQY
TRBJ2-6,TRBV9,ASSVGVTGANVLT
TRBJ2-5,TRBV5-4,ASRSLGQGKETQY
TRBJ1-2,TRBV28,ASSLGQLNYGYT
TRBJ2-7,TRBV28,ASSRREYEQY
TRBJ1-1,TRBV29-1,SVGGGDPRGTEAF
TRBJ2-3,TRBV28,ASSFEGGLGDTQY
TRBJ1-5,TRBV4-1,ASSPTWTGQPQH
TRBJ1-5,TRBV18,ASSPGHSNQPQH
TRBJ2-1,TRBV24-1,ATSDEGNEQF
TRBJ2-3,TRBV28,ASSPSGSSIHTQY
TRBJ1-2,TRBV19,ASNLAGTDYGYT
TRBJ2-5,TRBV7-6,ASSLTSTETQY
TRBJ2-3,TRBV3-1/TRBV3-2,ASSQGPGGGSTDTQY
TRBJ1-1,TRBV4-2,ASSPGVANTEAF
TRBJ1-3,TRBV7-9,ASSLFQGDTIY
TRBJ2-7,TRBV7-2,ASSYLDSPSYEQY
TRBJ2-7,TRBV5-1,ASSPAANAYEQY
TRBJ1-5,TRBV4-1,ASSPRDKGNQPQH
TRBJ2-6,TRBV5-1,ASSFTGGGGANVLT
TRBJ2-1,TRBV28,ASSFHNNEQF
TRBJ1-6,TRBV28,ASSLRQGRNSPLH
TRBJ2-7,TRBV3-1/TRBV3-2,ASSQDGQPFYEQY
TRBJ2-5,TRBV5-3,ARSLSETYQETQY
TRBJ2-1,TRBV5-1,ASSLERYNEQF
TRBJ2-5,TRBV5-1,ASSFEGGFQETQY
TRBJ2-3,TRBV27,ASSLVSGTAITDTQY
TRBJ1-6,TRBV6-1,ASSDRGRGSPLH
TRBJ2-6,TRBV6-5,ASTSRGPGANVLT
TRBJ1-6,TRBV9,ASSVQEISPLH
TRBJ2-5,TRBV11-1,ASSLGEGGETQY
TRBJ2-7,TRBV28,ASSRTGPTLEQY
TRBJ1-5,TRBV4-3,ASSQDFGAAKPQH